These 4 T cell receptor beta chains were sequenced from one sample in a study of shared clonotypes between healthy human individuals. This table comes from immunoSEQ multiplex PCR, and its TCRdb copy is limited to in-frame clones, with some not included. The data show about 490,000 clones, roughly 78% seen once. The specimen sequenced was PBMCs. These receptors were obtained from a woman aged 40 to 50 in good health. Some clones in this sample may be carry-over from other donors' samples.

The chain carries TRBV4-3 and TRBJ2-5, with 13 bases fitting TRBD2. Germline-derived CDR1 and CDR2 are LGHNA and YSLEER. Losses at the gene ends were 4 bases for V and 5 bases for J; bases not matched to a gene: 7. This CDR3 has 16 residues. CDR3 protein: CASSRGLAGRVETQYF. DNA of the CDR3: TGCGCCAGCAGCCGGGGACTAGCGGGAAGGGTTGAGACCCAGTACTTC.

The V gene is TRBV7-9, the J gene TRBJ1-1; D not resolved. Germline CDR1 and CDR2: SEHNR and FQNEAQ (reference sequence). Trimming took off 1 base at V and 1 base at J, with 7 bases between the two ends. The CDR3 covers 14 residues. CDR3 loop: CASSLVSGNTEAFF. CDR3 DNA: TGTGCCAGCAGCTTAGTAAGTGGGAACACTGAAGCTTTCTTT.

V usage is TRBV13 and J usage is TRBJ2-3; D is uncertain. Trimming left V 0 bases short and J 6 bases short, with 7 bases between. Germline values: CDR1 PRHDT, CDR2 FYEKMQ (reference sequence). There are 13 residues in the CDR3. The CDR3, as DNA: TGTGCCAGCAGCTTAGGGGCATCGGATACGCAGTATTTT. This encodes CASSLGASDTQYF. The full variable domain, in which reference TRBV13 and TRBJ2-3 provide the parts outside the CDR3, is AAGVIQSPRHLIKEKRETATLKCYPIPRHDTVYWYQQGPGQDPQFLISFYEKMQSDKGSIPDRFSAQQFSDYHSELNMSSLELGDSALYFCASSLGASDTQYFGPGTRLTVL.

The rearrangement joins TRBV7-9 to TRBJ2-1; TRBD2 matches at 9 bases. The CDR3 totals 13 residues. V lost 4 bases, J lost 8 bases, and 3 bases stayed unmatched. Germline CDR1 and CDR2: SEHNR and FQNEAQ (reference sequence). CDR3 DNA sequence: TGTGCCAGCAGCTCCACTAGCGGGCATGAGCAGTTCTTC. This translates into CASSSTSGHEQFF.